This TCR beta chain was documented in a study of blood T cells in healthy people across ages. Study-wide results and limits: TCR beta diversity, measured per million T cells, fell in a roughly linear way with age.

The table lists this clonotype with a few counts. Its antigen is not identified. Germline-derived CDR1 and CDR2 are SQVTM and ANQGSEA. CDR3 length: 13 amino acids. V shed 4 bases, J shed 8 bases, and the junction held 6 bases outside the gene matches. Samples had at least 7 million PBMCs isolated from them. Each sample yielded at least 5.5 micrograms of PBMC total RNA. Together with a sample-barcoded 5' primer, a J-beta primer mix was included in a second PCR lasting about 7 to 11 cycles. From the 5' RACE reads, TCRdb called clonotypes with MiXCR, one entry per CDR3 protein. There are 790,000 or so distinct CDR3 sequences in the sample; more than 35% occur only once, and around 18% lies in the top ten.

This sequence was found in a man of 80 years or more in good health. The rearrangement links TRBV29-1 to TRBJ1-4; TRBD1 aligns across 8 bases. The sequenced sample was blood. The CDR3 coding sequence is TGCAGCGTTGGAGGACAGGGTGGAGAAAAACTGTTTTTT. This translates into CSVGGQGGEKLFF.